The clone carrying this TCR beta chain was recorded only once. The data belong to a study of CD8 T cells in Susac syndrome. The germline CDR1 and CDR2 sequences are MNHEY and SVGAGI. V lost 0 bases to trimming and J lost 4 bases; unmatched junction nucleotides: 8. CDR3 length: 17 residues. RNA was extracted with the RNeasy kit, and a quantity of 0.5 to 1 ug was reverse transcribed using random hexamers. Each CDR3 protein gets one entry after TCRdb re-called the immunoSEQ multiplex PCR reads with MiXCR. The table has around 280,000 distinct CDR3 sequences, about 90% seen once. The J gene is TRBJ2-4, the V gene TRBV6-5, with 8 nucleotides matching TRBD2. The sequence derives from a human donor with multiple sclerosis. Source material: CD4+ T cells from PBMCs. The DNA of the CDR3 is TGTGCCAGCAGTTACTCGAGACGGGAGGGCCGGAAAAACATTCAGTACTTC. It translates to CASSYSRREGRKNIQYF.